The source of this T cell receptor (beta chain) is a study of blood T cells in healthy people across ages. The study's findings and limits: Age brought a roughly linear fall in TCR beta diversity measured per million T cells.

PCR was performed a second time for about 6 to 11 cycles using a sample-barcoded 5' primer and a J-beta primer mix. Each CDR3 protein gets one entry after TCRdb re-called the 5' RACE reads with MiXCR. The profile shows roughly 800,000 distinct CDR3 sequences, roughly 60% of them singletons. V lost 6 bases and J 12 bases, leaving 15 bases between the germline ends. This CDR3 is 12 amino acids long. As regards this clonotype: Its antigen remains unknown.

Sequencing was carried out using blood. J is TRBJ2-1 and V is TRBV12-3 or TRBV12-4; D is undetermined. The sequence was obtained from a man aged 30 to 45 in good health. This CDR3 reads CASSYDLGGQFF. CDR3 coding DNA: TGTGCCAGCAGCTACGACCTTGGCGGGCAGTTCTTC.